The rows below give T cell receptor beta chains drawn from one sample of a study of CD8 T cells in Susac syndrome. TCRdb reprocessed the immunoSEQ multiplex PCR reads via MiXCR and lists one record per CDR3 protein. The sample shows tens of thousands of distinct CDR3 sequences, 93% of them seen only once. The sample comprised CD8+ T cells from PBMCs. All receptors derive from a human donor with multiple sclerosis. The CDR3 runs from the conserved cysteine through the conserved F or W. D genes are given only for firm matches. Expanded clones are given a class, and other clones once, few, many or no size at all.

j_gene: TRBJ2-7; v_gene: TRBV7-9; abundance: -; d_gene: -; CDR3nt: TGTGCCAGCAGCGCCCGGGACACCAGGGGGGCTATCTTCGAGCAGTACTTC; CDR3aa: CASSARDTRGAIFEQYF
j_gene: TRBJ2-4; v_gene: TRBV19; abundance: -; d_gene: -; CDR3nt: TGTGCCAGTAGTATAGTCGCCCTCCTTCAAACGGGCCAGGGGAACATTCAGTACTTC; CDR3aa: CASSIVALLQTGQGNIQYF
j_gene: TRBJ1-2; v_gene: TRBV25-1; abundance: -; d_gene: -; CDR3nt: TGTGCCAGCAGTGGGTGGACAGTTAACTATGGCTACACCTTC; CDR3aa: CASSGWTVNYGYTF
j_gene: TRBJ2-2; v_gene: TRBV6-2/TRBV6-3; abundance: -; d_gene: -; CDR3nt: TGTGCCAGCAGTTACTTCCCTGGTAGGGAGCTGTTTTTT; CDR3aa: CASSYFPGRELFF
j_gene: TRBJ1-1; v_gene: TRBV29-1; abundance: few; d_gene: -; CDR3nt: TGCAGCGTTGAGGAAGCAGGGTCCTTTGATGCTTTCTTT; CDR3aa: CSVEEAGSFDAFF
j_gene: TRBJ1-4; v_gene: TRBV28; abundance: -; d_gene: TRBD1; CDR3nt: TGTGCCAGCAGTTTGACAGGGCTTGCAACTAATGAAAAACTGTTTTTT; CDR3aa: CASSLTGLATNEKLFF
j_gene: TRBJ2-5; v_gene: TRBV20-1; abundance: -; d_gene: TRBD1; CDR3nt: TGCAGTGCCAGGACAGGGAAGGAGACCCAGTACTTC; CDR3aa: CSARTGKETQYF
j_gene: TRBJ1-1; v_gene: TRBV7-2; abundance: -; d_gene: TRBD1; CDR3nt: TGTGCCAGCAGCTTAGGCAGGGGGGGAACTGAAGCTTTCTTT; CDR3aa: CASSLGRGGTEAFF
j_gene: TRBJ2-7; v_gene: TRBV7-9; abundance: -; d_gene: TRBD2; CDR3nt: TGTGCCAGCAGCCTCGGACTAGCGGGGGGACGCAGTTACGAGCAGTACTTC; CDR3aa: CASSLGLAGGRSYEQYF
j_gene: TRBJ2-3; v_gene: TRBV28; abundance: -; d_gene: TRBD2; CDR3nt: TGTGCCAGCTTTGGACTAGCGGGAACCACAGATACGCAGTATTTT; CDR3aa: CASFGLAGTTDTQYF
j_gene: TRBJ1-1; v_gene: TRBV15; abundance: -; d_gene: TRBD1; CDR3nt: TGTGCCACCAGCAGAGATCTGGGACAGGGGACTGAAGCTTTCTTT; CDR3aa: CATSRDLGQGTEAFF
j_gene: TRBJ2-7; v_gene: TRBV7-8; abundance: -; d_gene: -; CDR3nt: TGTGCCAGCAGCTTAAGGTGGGACGCCTACGAGCAGTACTTC; CDR3aa: CASSLRWDAYEQYF
j_gene: TRBJ2-5; v_gene: TRBV5-1; abundance: -; d_gene: TRBD1; CDR3nt: TGCGCCAGCAGCTACAGGGGATGGGAGACCCAGTACTTC; CDR3aa: CASSYRGWETQYF
j_gene: TRBJ2-1; v_gene: TRBV4-2; abundance: -; d_gene: -; CDR3nt: TGTGCCAGCAGCCTAAGAATAAGGGACAATGAGCAGTTCTTC; CDR3aa: CASSLRIRDNEQFF
j_gene: TRBJ1-5; v_gene: TRBV10-3; abundance: -; d_gene: -; CDR3nt: TGTGCCATCAGTGAGGGACCCGCGGGGATCAATCAGCCCCAGCATTTT; CDR3aa: CAISEGPAGINQPQHF
j_gene: TRBJ2-7; v_gene: TRBV4-2; abundance: -; d_gene: TRBD2; CDR3nt: TGTGCCAGCAGCCAAGGCTGGACTAGCGGGGTCTACGAGCAGTACTTC; CDR3aa: CASSQGWTSGVYEQYF
j_gene: TRBJ2-7; v_gene: TRBV5-1; abundance: -; d_gene: TRBD1; CDR3nt: TGCGCCAGCAGATTCGGACAGGACACCTACGAGCAGTACTTC; CDR3aa: CASRFGQDTYEQYF
j_gene: TRBJ2-5; v_gene: TRBV6-2/TRBV6-3; abundance: -; d_gene: -; CDR3nt: TGTGCCAGCAGTTACGGAGTAATCCGTGAGACCCAGTACTTC; CDR3aa: CASSYGVIRETQYF